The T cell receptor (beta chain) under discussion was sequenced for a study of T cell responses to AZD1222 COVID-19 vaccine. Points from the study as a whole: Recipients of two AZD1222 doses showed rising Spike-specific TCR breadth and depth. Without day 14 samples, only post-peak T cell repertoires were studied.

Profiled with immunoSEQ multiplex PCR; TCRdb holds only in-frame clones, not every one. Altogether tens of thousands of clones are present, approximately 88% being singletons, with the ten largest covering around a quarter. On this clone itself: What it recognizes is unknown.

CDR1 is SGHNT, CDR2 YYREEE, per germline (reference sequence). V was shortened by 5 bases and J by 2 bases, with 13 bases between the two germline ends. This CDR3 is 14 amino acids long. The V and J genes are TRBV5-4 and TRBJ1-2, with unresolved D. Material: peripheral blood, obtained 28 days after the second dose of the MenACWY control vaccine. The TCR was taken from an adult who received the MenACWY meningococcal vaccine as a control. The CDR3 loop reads CASSLTGSNYGYTF. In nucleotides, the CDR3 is TGTGCCAGCAGTCTCACTGGGTCAAACTATGGCTACACCTTC.